Shown below are 27 T cell receptor beta chains from a single sample sequenced in a study of T cells in localized non-small cell lung cancer. Some clones are missing from TCRdb's copy, which holds only in-frame ones; the method was immunoSEQ multiplex PCR. The sample includes under 70,000 clones, roughly 88% seen only once; the top ten take about 5.6%. Source: peripheral blood, taken before any cancer treatment. The source is a woman aged 40 to 75 with stage I lung adenocarcinoma.

The V gene is TRBV5-1, the J gene TRBJ2-2; D not certain. Germline CDR1 reads SGHRS; CDR2 reads YFSETQ. This CDR3 is built from 15 residues. Trimming stripped 0 bases from V and 1 base from J, with 7 bases between. Here the CDR3 reads CASSLEGQNTGELFF. In nucleotides, the CDR3 is TGCGCCAGCAGCTTGGAGGGTCAGAACACCGGGGAGCTGTTTTTT.

This clone was seen only a few times. This chain joins TRBV19 and TRBJ1-1, with D unresolved. V gave up 6 bases and J gave up 1 base, with 6 bases separating them. The germline V gene has CDR1 LNHDA and CDR2 SQIVND (reference sequence). This CDR3 has 12 residues. CDR3 DNA: TGTGCCAGTAGGAAGGAGAACACTGAAGCTTTCTTT. It yields the protein CASRKENTEAFF.

The J gene is TRBJ2-7, the V gene TRBV7-6, with D perhaps given as TRBD1 or TRBD2 (5 bases each). The germline V and J ends were trimmed by 5 bases and 0 bases, with 11 bases remaining between them. Germline CDR1 is SGHVS and CDR2 is FNYEAQ. The CDR3 is 14 amino acids. The chain's CDR3 is CASSGGRDSYEQYF. CDR3 nucleotides: TGTGCCAGCAGCGGGGGACGGGACTCCTACGAGCAGTACTTC. Supplemented by reference TRBV7-6 and TRBJ2-7, the full variable domain reads GAGVSQSPRYKVTKRGQDVALRCDPISGHVSLYWYRQALGQGPEFLTYFNYEAQQDKSGLPNDRFSAERPEGSISTLTIQRTEQRDSAMYRCASSGGRDSYEQYFGPGTRLTVT.

The V and J genes are TRBV5-6 and TRBJ1-3, with D perhaps matching TRBD1 (5 bases). Trimming stripped 2 bases from V and 0 bases from J, with 6 bases between. CDR3 length: 14 residues. CDR1 SGHDT and CDR2 YYEEEE come from the germline V gene. CDR3 coding DNA: TGTGCCAGCAGCTTCAGGGCCTCTGGAAACACCATATATTTT. This codes for CASSFRASGNTIYF.

The chain carries TRBV28 and TRBJ1-1, with D possibly being TRBD1 (5 bases). The CDR3 consists of 12 residues. Trimming stripped 3 bases from V and 8 bases from J, with 10 bases between. Germline lookup yields CDR1 MDHEN and CDR2 SYDVKM. The CDR3 bases are TGTGCCAGCAGTTTCCGGGGGACGGAAGCTTTCTTT. Its protein product is CASSFRGTEAFF.

The chain combines TRBV5-1 with TRBJ1-1; tentatively, D is TRBD1 (5 bases). The germline gives CDR1 SGHRS, CDR2 YFSETQ. This CDR3 contains 14 residues. Between the trimmed V and J ends, which lost 4 bases and 4 bases, there was a span of 14 bases. The CDR3 bases are TGCGCCAGCAGCCTGGCAGGGAAGGGCACTGAAGCTTTCTTT. Protein: CASSLAGKGTEAFF.

V and J are TRBV10-2 and TRBJ1-5; D is undetermined. V was pared by 3 bases and J by 7 bases, with 10 bases between. Looked up from germline, CDR1 is WSHSY and CDR2 is SAAADI. CDR3 length: 13 residues. CDR3 sequence (DNA): TGCGCCAGCAGTGAAGTATTCGGGCAGCCCCAGCATTTT. Protein product: CASSEVFGQPQHF.

The chain employs TRBV5-8 and TRBJ2-3, with 10 bases matching TRBD1. Germline CDR1 SGHTS, CDR2 YDEGEE. J was trimmed by 2 bases and V by 0 bases; bases with no gene match: 3. This CDR3 is 16 amino acids long. Here the CDR3 reads CASSLGTGGSTDTQYF. DNA for the CDR3: TGTGCCAGCAGCTTGGGGACAGGGGGTTCCACAGATACGCAGTATTTT.

This clone was seen a single time. The V and J genes are TRBV18 and TRBJ2-3, with TRBD1 identical over 10 bases. The CDR3 has 16 amino acids. Germline CDR1 and CDR2: KGHSH and LQKENI. Trimming cost V 1 base and J 1 base; bases outside gene matches: 2. CDR3 residues: CASSPLGTGGTDTQYF. CDR3 sequence (DNA): TGTGCCAGCTCACCACTCGGGACAGGGGGCACAGATACGCAGTATTTT.

The rearrangement uses TRBV19 and TRBJ2-6; TRBD2 is a possible D gene (5 bases). The length of the CDR3 is 15 residues. V lost 2 bases, J lost 0 bases, and 5 bases lay in between. Germline values: CDR1 LNHDA, CDR2 SQIVND (reference sequence). This CDR3 is CASSITSSGANVLTF. The CDR3, as DNA: TGTGCCAGTAGTATAACTAGCTCTGGGGCCAACGTCCTGACTTTC. Variable domain in full (rest from reference TRBV19 and TRBJ2-6): DGGITQSPKYLFRKEGQNVTLSCEQNLNHDAMYWYRQDPGQGLRLIYYSQIVNDFQKGDIAEGYSVSREKKESFPLTVTSAQKNPTAFYLCASSITSSGANVLTFGAGSRLTVL.

The rearrangement links TRBV6-1 to TRBJ2-3; the match to TRBD2 covers 7 bases. The CDR3 loop spans 13 amino acids. V was clipped by 6 bases and J by 8 bases; unmatched bases: 8. The germline CDR1 and CDR2 sequences are MNHNS and SASEGT. The CDR3 coding sequence is TGTGCCAGCAGCGAACGGGGGGAGATTACGCAGTATTTT. Residues: CASSERGEITQYF.

The chain uses TRBV7-2 and TRBJ1-2, with D hard to call. Per the germline V gene, CDR1 is SGHTA and CDR2 is FQGNSA. This CDR3 spans 17 amino acids. V lost 1 base and J 6 bases, leaving 21 bases between the germline ends. The CDR3 loop is CASSLDGSPGFTNGYTF. As DNA, the CDR3 is TGTGCCAGCAGCTTAGACGGCTCCCCGGGTTTTACGAATGGCTACACCTTC.

The V call is TRBV5-8, the J call TRBJ1-2; D not certain. The V gene's germline CDR1 is SGHTS and CDR2 YDEGEE. Trimming left V 2 bases short and J 5 bases short, with 28 bases between. This CDR3 spans 19 amino acids. The CDR3 here is CASSFNALKGRPSRYGYTF. The DNA for the CDR3 is TGTGCCAGCAGCTTTAACGCGTTAAAAGGACGACCATCGAGATATGGCTACACCTTC.

This clone was detected once. J is TRBJ1-4 and V is TRBV5-1, with a tentative D call TRBD1 (6 bases). In germline, CDR1 is SGHRS, CDR2 YFSETQ. Deletions cut 4 bases from V and 4 bases from J, with 17 bases between. The CDR3 extends over 16 amino acids. The CDR3, as DNA: TGCGCCAGCAGCCTGAACGGGGGGCGAAGTAATGAAAAACTGTTTTTT. Its protein product is CASSLNGGRSNEKLFF.

The rearrangement uses TRBV9 and TRBJ2-1, with 9 bases that match TRBD1. V lost 2 bases and J lost 8; bases outside the gene matches: 14. There are 17 residues in the CDR3. CDR1 SGDLS and CDR2 YYNGEE come from the germline V gene. The CDR3 sequence: CASSVSQGGQGMYEQFF. The CDR3 DNA follows: TGTGCCAGCAGCGTGAGCCAGGGGGGACAGGGTATGTATGAGCAGTTCTTC.

The rearrangement uses TRBV5-5 and TRBJ2-5, with 10 bases aligning to TRBD2. Trimming took 1 base from V and 2 from J; bases not matched to a gene: 11. CDR3 length: 18 amino acids. Germline V lookup: CDR1 SGHKS, CDR2 YYEKEE (reference sequence). In DNA, the CDR3 is TGTGCCAGCAGCTTGCCCCGGGATAGCGGGGGGACGCAAGAGACCCAGTACTTC. It yields the protein CASSLPRDSGGTQETQYF.

This chain joins TRBV29-1 and TRBJ2-7, with 8 bases fitting TRBD1. Trimming took 6 bases from V and 1 from J; bases not matched to a gene: 8. CDR1 and CDR2 (germline): SQVTM, ANQGSEA. The CDR3 spans 14 residues. CDR3 sequence: CSVPSGTGSYEQYF. The CDR3 DNA reads TGCAGCGTCCCCTCCGGGACAGGTTCCTACGAGCAGTACTTC.

The chain has TRBV27 and TRBJ1-6; maybe TRBD1 (5 bases). The CDR3 extends over 12 amino acids. The V end was cut by 3 bases, the J end by 9 bases, with 6 bases between. CDR1 MNHEY and CDR2 SMNVEV come from the germline V gene (reference sequence). The chain's CDR3 is CASSLGGSPLHF. The CDR3 DNA sequence: TGTGCCAGCAGTTTGGGGGGTTCACCCCTCCACTTT.

This rearrangement joins TRBV11-2 to TRBJ2-7; 7 nucleotides match TRBD1. The CDR3 consists of 17 residues. Losses at the gene ends were 3 bases for V and 7 bases for J; bases not matched to a gene: 18. Germline lookup yields CDR1 SGHAT and CDR2 FQNNGV. CDR3 in amino acids: CASSFKPGQGGLGEQYF. The CDR3 DNA is TGTGCCAGCAGCTTTAAACCGGGACAAGGGGGCTTGGGGGAGCAGTACTTC.

This clone has only one observation. The chain has TRBV7-9 and TRBJ1-1; D gene unclear. CDR1 is SEHNR, CDR2 FQNEAQ, per germline (reference sequence). With 5 bases removed from V and 0 bases from J, the gap between germline ends came to 7 bases. The CDR3 extends over 13 amino acids. The CDR3 here is CASSPLMNTEAFF. CDR3 sequence (DNA): TGTGCCAGCAGCCCCCTGATGAACACTGAAGCTTTCTTT.

This sequence joins TRBV9 and TRBJ1-2; D may be TRBD1 (5 bases). Germline values: CDR1 SGDLS, CDR2 YYNGEE. Trimming shortened V by 0 bases and J by 8 bases, and 29 bases separated the two germline ends. This CDR3 region has 19 residues. Here the CDR3 DNA reads TGTGCCAGCAGCGTAGACCACCCCGAGTCCCCGATCAGGGAAAGAGGCTACACCTTC. Translating gives CASSVDHPESPIRERGYTF.

The chain uses TRBV9 and TRBJ1-2; D might be TRBD1 (6 bases). V dropped 4 bases and J dropped 1 base, with 14 bases sitting between them. The CDR3 contains 15 residues. Germline V CDR1 and CDR2: SGDLS, YYNGEE. CDR3 protein: CASSPTGADNYGYTF. The CDR3, as DNA: TGTGCCAGCAGCCCCACGGGGGCAGATAACTATGGCTACACCTTC.

In its sample, this clone was seen once. This sequence joins TRBV12-5 and TRBJ2-1, with 7 bases that match TRBD1. The CDR3 is 12 residues long. V lost 5 bases and J lost 10; bases outside the gene matches: 5. Germline loops: CDR1 LGHNT, CDR2 FRNRAP. CDR3 protein: CASGRQGREQFF. DNA of the CDR3: TGTGCTAGTGGTCGACAGGGTAGGGAGCAGTTCTTC.

V and J are TRBV4-3 and TRBJ1-1, with D tentatively TRBD1 (6 bases). Per the germline V gene, CDR1 is LGHNA and CDR2 is YSLEER. The length of the CDR3 is 15 residues. Trimming took off 6 bases at V and 2 bases at J, with 16 bases between the two ends. For the CDR3, the DNA is TGCGCCAGCAGTTCGGACAGTCAGCCTAACACTGAAGCTTTCTTT. Translated: CASSSDSQPNTEAFF.

V and J are TRBV7-2 and TRBJ2-2, with D maybe TRBD2 (5 bases). The length of the CDR3 is 17 residues. V was cut by 5 bases and J by 4 bases, with 20 bases left in between. CDR1 is SGHTA and CDR2 is FQGNSA in the germline V gene. CDR3 sequence: CASSADYKFLATGELFF. The DNA of the CDR3 is TGTGCCAGCAGCGCCGACTATAAATTTCTAGCCACCGGGGAGCTGTTTTTT.

The chain couples TRBV28 to TRBJ1-2; D is unclear. Per germline, CDR1 MDHEN and CDR2 SYDVKM. V was cut by 1 base and J by 2 bases, with 5 bases left in between. CDR3 size: 13 residues. In nucleotides, the CDR3 is TGTGCCAGCAGTTTATCGGACAACTATGGCTACACCTTC. Amino acids: CASSLSDNYGYTF.

The chain combines TRBV7-8 with TRBJ2-2; the match to TRBD1 covers 8 bases. The CDR3 sequence is 16 residues long. The J segment lost 2 bases and the V segment lost 5 bases, leaving 7 bases of the junction unmatched. Per the germline V gene, CDR1 is SGHVS and CDR2 is FQNEAQ. DNA for the CDR3: TGTGCCAGCAGCCCCGCAGGGGGCTCAAACACCGGGGAGCTGTTTTTT. Translation: CASSPAGGSNTGELFF. The variable domain in full, with the rest retrieved from reference TRBV7-8 and TRBJ2-2, is GAGVSQSPRYKVAKRGQDVALRCDPISGHVSLFWYQQALGQGPEFLTYFQNEAQLDKSGLPSDRFFAERPEGSVSTLKIQRTQQEDSAVYLCASSPAGGSNTGELFFGEGSRLTVL.